The clone carrying this T cell receptor (beta chain) was counted ten times or more. Its antigen is undetermined. Trimming removed 1 base at V and 6 bases at J, with 12 bases between. Germline CDR1 and CDR2: SGHRS and YFSETQ. The CDR3 consists of 14 residues. The sample comes from a study of response to subunit inactivated influenza vaccine. Study-wide findings and caveats: Each seasonal influenza vaccination recruits few new T cells, the authors suggested.

MiXCR, applied by TCRdb to the RT-PCR reads, yields one record per CDR3 protein. This sample has about 700,000 distinct CDR3 sequences, with more than 15% found just once. This TCR was recovered from a man aged 50 to 60 who received an inactivated influenza vaccine. The chain carries TRBV5-1 and TRBJ2-3; no clear D. Sequenced here: PBMCs from blood, sampled approximately 12 days after vaccination. The CDR3 spells CASSLYQSTDTQYF. The DNA of the CDR3 is TGCGCCAGCAGCTTGTATCAGAGTACGGATACGCAGTATTTT.